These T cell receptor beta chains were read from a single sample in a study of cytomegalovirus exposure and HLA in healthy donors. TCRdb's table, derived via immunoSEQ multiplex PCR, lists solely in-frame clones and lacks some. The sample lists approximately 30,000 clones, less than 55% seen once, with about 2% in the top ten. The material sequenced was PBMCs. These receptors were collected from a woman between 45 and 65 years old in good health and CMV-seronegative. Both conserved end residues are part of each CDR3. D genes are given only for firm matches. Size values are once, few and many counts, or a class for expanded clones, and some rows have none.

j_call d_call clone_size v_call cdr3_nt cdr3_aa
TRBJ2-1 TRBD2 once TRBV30 TGTGCCTGGGGAGCGGGGGCCTACAATGAGCAGTTCTTC CAWGAGAYNEQFF
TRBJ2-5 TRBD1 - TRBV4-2 TGTGCCAGCAGCCAAGATAAGGGGACAGCACAAGAGACCCAGTACTTC CASSQDKGTAQETQYF
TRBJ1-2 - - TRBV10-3 TGTGCCATCAGTGAGTCCTTGGGACATTCCTATGGCTACACCTTC CAISESLGHSYGYTF
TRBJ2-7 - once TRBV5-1 TGCGCCAGCAGCATAGAGCCAGGGATATGGGAGCAGTACTTC CASSIEPGIWEQYF
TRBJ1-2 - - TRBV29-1 TGCAGCGTCGTGACAGGCATGGGGGGCTACACCTTC CSVVTGMGGYTF
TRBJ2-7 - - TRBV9 TGTGCCAGCAGCGTAGGGGCCTCTCACTACGAGCAGTACTTC CASSVGASHYEQYF
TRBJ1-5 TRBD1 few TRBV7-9 TGTGCCAGCAGCTTTGCAGGGGGCCCCTATAGCAATCAGCCCCAGCATTTT CASSFAGGPYSNQPQHF
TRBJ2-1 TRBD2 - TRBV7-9 TGTGCCAGCAGCTTAGTTGGGACTAGCTCCTACAATGAGCAGTTCTTC CASSLVGTSSYNEQFF
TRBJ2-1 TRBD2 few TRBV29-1 TGCAGCGTGAGGACTAGCGGGACTGGGGGTGAGCAGTTCTTC CSVRTSGTGGEQFF
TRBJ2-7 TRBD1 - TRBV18 TGTGCCAGCTCACCAGGGACAGATGGCTACGAGCAGTACTTC CASSPGTDGYEQYF
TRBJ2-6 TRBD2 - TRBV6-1 TGTGCCAGCAGTGAAGGGGAGGGGAGGGCCAACGTCCTGACTTTC CASSEGEGRANVLTF
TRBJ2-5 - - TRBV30 TGTGCCTGGAGTCCCCAGGCCGGGACCCAGTACTTC CAWSPQAGTQYF
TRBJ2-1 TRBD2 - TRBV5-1 TGCGCCAGCAGCTCTAGCGGGGGGGACAATGAGCAGTTCTTC CASSSSGGDNEQFF
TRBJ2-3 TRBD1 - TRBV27 TGTGCCAGCAGTGCCCCGGGACAGGGGGCCACAGATACGCAGTATTTT CASSAPGQGATDTQYF
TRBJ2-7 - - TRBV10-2 TGCGCCAGCAGTGAGTCGGTGGTGTATGAGCCAAGCCACTTC CASSESVVYEPSHF